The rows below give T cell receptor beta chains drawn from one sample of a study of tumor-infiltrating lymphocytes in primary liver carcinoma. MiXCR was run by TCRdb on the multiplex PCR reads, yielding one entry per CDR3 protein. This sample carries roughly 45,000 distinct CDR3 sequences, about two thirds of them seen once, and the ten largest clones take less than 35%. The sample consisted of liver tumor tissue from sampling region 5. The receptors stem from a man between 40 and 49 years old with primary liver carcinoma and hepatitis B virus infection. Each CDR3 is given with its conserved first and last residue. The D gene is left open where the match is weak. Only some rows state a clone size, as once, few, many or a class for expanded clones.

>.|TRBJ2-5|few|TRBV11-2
TGTGCAAGCAGCACCGGTCTAGGGGAGACCCAGTACTTC
CASSTGLGETQYF
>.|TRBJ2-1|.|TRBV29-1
TGCAGCATCGGGATATGGGGATACAATGAGCAGTTCTTC
CSIGIWGYNEQFF
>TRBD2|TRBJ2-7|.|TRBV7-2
TGTGCCAGCAGTTCCGGGACTAGCGACGAGCAGTACTTC
CASSSGTSDEQYF
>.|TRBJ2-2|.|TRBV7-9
TGTGCCAGCAGCTTAGGGACAAGCACCTGGGAGCTGTTTTTT
CASSLGTSTWELFF
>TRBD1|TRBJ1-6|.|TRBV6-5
TGTGCCATCACTTTGACAGGGGATCCTAATTCACCCCTCCACTTT
CAITLTGDPNSPLHF
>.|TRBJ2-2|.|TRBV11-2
TGTGCCAGCAGCTTACGGCCGGAGAACACTGGGAAGCTGTTTTTC
CASSLRPENTGKLFF
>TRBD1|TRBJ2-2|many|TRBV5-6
TGTGCCAGCAGCTTGCGACAGGGAAGGGCCGGGGAGCTGTTTTTT
CASSLRQGRAGELFF
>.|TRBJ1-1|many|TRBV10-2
TGCGCCAGCAGTGAGTCGAGCAGTGTGAACACTGAAGCTTTCTTT
CASSESSSVNTEAFF
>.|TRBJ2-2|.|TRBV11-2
TGTGCCAGCAGATCAGTGGCGCTAACGGGAACCGGGGAGCTGTTTTTT
CASRSVALTGTGELFF
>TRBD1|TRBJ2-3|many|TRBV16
TGTGCCAGCAGCCAACAGGGGGCAGATACGCAGTATTTT
CASSQQGADTQYF
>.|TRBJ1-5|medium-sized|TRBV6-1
TGTGCCAGCAGTGAAACTACACCCGATAGCAATCAGCCCCAGCATTTT
CASSETTPDSNQPQHF
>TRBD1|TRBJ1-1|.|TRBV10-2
TGCGCCAGCACTGATGTGGGACAGCTAGAAAGAATGAACACTGAAGCTTTCTTT
CASTDVGQLERMNTEAFF
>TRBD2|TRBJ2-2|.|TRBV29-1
TGCAGCGTTGAAGATTCGACGTGGAGCGGGATGAACACCGGGGAGCCGCTTTTT
CSVEDSTWSGMNTGEPLF
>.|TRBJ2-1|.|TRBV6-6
TGTGCCAGCAGTCACACGGGCGGTGAGCAGTCCTTC
CASSHTGGEQSF
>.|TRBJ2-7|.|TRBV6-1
TGTGCCAACAGTGAATGGGTCTTATACGAGCAGTACTTC
CANSEWVLYEQYF
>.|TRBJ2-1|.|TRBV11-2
TGTGCCAGCAGCCCATGGACAGCCTACAATGAGCAGTTCTTC
CASSPWTAYNEQFF
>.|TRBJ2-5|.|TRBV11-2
TGTGCCGGCGGATCCCGGGGCTCGGCCCATCAAGAGACCCAGTACTTC
CAGGSRGSAHQETQYF
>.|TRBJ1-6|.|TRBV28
TGTGCCAGCAGTTTAAACAGGGATAATTCACACCCCCACTTT
CASSLNRDNSHPHF
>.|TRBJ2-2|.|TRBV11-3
TGTGCCCACAGCCCTTGCGGCGGGGAGCTGTTTTTT
CAHSPCGGELFF
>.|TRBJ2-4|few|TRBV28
TGTGCCAGCAACAAGGGAGATAGCGGAATAGCCAAAAACATTCAGTACTTC
CASNKGDSGIAKNIQYF
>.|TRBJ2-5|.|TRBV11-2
TGTGCCAATAGATCCCGGGACTCGGCCCACCAGGGGACCCAGTACTTC
CANRSRDSAHQGTQYF
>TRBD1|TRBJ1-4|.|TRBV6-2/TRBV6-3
TGTGCCAGCAGTGACAGGGCCGGCGACGGAAAACTCTTTTTT
CASSDRAGDGKLFF
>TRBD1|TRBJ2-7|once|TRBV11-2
TGTGCCAGCAGCTTTGCCCAGGGGGACGAGCAGCACTTC
CASSFAQGDEQHF
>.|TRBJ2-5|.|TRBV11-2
TGTGCCATCAGAGAGGATGTTTATGGAGAGACCCAGCACTTC
CAIREDVYGETQHF
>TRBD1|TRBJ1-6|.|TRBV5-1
TGTGCCAGCAGCTTAAGGACAGGAGTCTCACTCCTCCACTTT
CASSLRTGVSLLHF
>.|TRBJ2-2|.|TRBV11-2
TGTGCCAGCAGCTTAGCGGCGTTAGCGGGAACAGGGGAGCTGTGTTTT
CASSLAALAGTGELCF
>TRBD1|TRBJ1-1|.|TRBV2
TGTGCCAGCACGGGACAGTTAATGAACACTGAAGCTTTCTTT
CASTGQLMNTEAFF
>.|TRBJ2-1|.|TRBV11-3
.
CAGSLVGQGIEQSF
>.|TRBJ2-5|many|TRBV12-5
TGTGCTAGTGGTTTGGCCGGGGAGACCCAGTACTTC
CASGLAGETQYF
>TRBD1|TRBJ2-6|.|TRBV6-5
TGTGCCAACAGTTTTTGGACAGGGATGAAAGCTGGGGCCAACGTCCTGACATTC
CANSFWTGMKAGANVLTF
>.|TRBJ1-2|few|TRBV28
TGTGCCAGCAGTACGGAAGGGGCGGTCCACAACTTCTATAGCTACACCTTC
CASSTEGAVHNFYSYTF
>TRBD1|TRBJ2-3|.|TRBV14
TGTGCCGGCAGCCGCAAGGCGACACCGGGACAGTTTCGCACAGATACGCAGTATTTT
CAGSRKATPGQFRTDTQYF
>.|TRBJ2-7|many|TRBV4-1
TGCGCCAGCAGCCAAGAGAGGGCGGGAAGTGGCTACGAGCAGTACTTC
CASSQERAGSGYEQYF
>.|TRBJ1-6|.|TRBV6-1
TGTACCAGCAGGGAGGCCTATAATTCACTCCTCCACTTT
CTSREAYNSLLHF
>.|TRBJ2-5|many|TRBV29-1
TGCAGCGTTGAAGGGCTACCCGGGAGTTGGACCCAGTACTTC
CSVEGLPGSWTQYF